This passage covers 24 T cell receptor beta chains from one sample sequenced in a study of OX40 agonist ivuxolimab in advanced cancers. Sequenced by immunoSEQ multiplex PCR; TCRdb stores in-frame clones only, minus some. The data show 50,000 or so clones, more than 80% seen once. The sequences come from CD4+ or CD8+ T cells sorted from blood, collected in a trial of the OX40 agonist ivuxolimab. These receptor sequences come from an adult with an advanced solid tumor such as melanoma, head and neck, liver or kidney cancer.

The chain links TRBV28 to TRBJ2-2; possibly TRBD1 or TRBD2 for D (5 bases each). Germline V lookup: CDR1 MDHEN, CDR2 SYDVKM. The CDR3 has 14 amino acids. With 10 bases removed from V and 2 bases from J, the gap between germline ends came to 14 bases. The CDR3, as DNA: TGTGCCACCTCGGGGCAACTAAACACCGGGGAGCTGTTTTTT. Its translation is CATSGQLNTGELFF.

The CDR3 DNA follows: TGTGCCAGCAGCAAACGGCGGGGGGACCTCACAGATACGCAGTATTTT. Residues: CASSKRRGDLTDTQYF. The V gene is TRBV27, the J gene TRBJ2-3; TRBD2 matches at 8 bases. This CDR3 region has 16 residues. Per the germline V gene, CDR1 is MNHEY and CDR2 is SMNVEV (reference sequence). V was pared by 6 bases and J by 2 bases, with 10 bases of the junction left unmatched.

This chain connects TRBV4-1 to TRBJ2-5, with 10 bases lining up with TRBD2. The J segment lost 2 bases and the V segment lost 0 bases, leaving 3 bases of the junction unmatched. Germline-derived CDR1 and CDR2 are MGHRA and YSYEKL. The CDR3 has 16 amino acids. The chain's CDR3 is CASSQDQAGGQETQYF. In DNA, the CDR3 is TGCGCCAGCAGCCAAGATCAAGCGGGGGGGCAAGAGACCCAGTACTTC.

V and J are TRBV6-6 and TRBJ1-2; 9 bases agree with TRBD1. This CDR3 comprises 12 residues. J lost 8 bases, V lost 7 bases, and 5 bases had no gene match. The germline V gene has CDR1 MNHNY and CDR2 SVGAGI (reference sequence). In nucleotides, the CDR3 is TGTGCCAGCAATGGACAGGGGAACGGCTACACCTTC. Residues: CASNGQGNGYTF.

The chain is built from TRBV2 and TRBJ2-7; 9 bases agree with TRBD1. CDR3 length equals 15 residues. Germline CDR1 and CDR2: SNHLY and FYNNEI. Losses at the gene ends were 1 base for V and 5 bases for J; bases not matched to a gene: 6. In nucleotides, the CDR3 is TGTGCCAGCAGTGAAGAGGACAGGGGCGTGGACGAGCAGTACTTC. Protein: CASSEEDRGVDEQYF.

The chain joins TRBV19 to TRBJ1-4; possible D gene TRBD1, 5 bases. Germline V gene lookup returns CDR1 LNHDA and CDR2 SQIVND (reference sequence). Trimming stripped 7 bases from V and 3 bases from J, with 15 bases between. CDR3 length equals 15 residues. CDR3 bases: TGTGCCAGTAAAGGGGCGCGCGGCGCTAATGAAAAACTGTTTTTT. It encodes CASKGARGANEKLFF.

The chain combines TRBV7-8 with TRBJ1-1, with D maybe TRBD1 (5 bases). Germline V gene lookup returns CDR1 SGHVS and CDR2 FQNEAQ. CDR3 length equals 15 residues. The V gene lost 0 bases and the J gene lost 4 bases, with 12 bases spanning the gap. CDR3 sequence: CASSLAVGGTTEAFF. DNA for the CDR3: TGTGCCAGCAGCTTAGCTGTAGGCGGGACCACTGAAGCTTTCTTT.

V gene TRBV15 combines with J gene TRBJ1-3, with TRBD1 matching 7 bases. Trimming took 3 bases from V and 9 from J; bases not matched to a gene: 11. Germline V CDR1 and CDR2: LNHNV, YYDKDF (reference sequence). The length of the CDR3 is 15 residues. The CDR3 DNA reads TGTGCCACCAGCAGGGAGAAGACAGGGATTGGCACCATATATTTT. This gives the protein CATSREKTGIGTIYF.

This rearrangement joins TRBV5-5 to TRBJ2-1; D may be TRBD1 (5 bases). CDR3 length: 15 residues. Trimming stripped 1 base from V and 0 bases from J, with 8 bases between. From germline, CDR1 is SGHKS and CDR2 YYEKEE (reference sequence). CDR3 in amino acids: CASSLRQGSYNEQFF. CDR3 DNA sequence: TGTGCCAGCAGCTTGAGGCAGGGCTCCTACAATGAGCAGTTCTTC.

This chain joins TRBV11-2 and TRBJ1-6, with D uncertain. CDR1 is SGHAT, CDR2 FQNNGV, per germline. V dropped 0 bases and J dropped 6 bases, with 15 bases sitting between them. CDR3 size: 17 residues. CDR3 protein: CASSLDQVVRSNSPLHF. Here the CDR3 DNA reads TGTGCCAGCAGCTTAGATCAGGTTGTCAGAAGTAATTCACCCCTCCACTTT.

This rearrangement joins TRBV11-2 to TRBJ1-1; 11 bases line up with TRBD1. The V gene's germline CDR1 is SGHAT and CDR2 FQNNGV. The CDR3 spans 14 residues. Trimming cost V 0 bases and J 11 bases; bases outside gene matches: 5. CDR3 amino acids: CASSLDGTGGQAFF. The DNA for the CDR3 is TGTGCCAGCAGCTTAGACGGGACAGGGGGTCAGGCTTTCTTT.

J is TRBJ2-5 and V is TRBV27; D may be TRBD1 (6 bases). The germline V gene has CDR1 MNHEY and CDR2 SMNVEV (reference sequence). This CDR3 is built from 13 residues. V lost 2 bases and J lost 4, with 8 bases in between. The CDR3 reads CASSLRGGETQYF. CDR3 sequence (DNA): TGTGCCAGCAGTTTAAGAGGGGGAGAGACCCAGTACTTC.

CDR3 loop: CASSRAVATDTQYF. The CDR3 region has the DNA TGTGCCAGCTCCCGGGCAGTGGCGACAGATACGCAGTATTTT. V and J are TRBV2 and TRBJ2-3; D is uncertain. V lost 8 bases and J 3 bases, leaving 15 bases between the germline ends. CDR1 is SNHLY, CDR2 FYNNEI, per germline. The CDR3 sequence is 14 residues long.

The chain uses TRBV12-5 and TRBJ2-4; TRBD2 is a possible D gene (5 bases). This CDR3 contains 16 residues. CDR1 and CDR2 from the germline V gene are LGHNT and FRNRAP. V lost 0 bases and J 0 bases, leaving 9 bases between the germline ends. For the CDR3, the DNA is TGTGCTAGTGGTTTGGTACGGGAACTAGCCAAAAACATTCAGTACTTC. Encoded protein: CASGLVRELAKNIQYF.

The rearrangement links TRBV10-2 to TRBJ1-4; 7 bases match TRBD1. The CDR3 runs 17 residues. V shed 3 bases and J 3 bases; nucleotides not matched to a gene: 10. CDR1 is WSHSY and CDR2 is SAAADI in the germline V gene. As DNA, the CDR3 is TGCGCCAGCAGTGACCCAAAGGTTGGGACAGCTAATGAAAAACTGTTTTTT. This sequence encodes CASSDPKVGTANEKLFF.

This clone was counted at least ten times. CDR3 DNA: TGTGCCAGCAGCTTAATAACGGGACTGGTTTACTTC. Amino acid sequence: CASSLITGLVYF. The chain carries TRBV7-6 and TRBJ2-7; D may be TRBD2 (6 bases). V was shortened by 2 bases and J by 13 bases, with 15 bases between the two germline ends. This CDR3 comprises 12 residues. Germline V gene data show CDR1 as SGHVS and CDR2 as FNYEAQ.

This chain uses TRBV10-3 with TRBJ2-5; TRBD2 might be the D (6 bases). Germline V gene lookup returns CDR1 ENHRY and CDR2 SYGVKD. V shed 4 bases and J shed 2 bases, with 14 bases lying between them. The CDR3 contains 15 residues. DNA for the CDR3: TGTGCCATCAGTGGGGGGGACGGACGGCAAGAGACCCAGTACTTC. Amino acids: CAISGGDGRQETQYF.

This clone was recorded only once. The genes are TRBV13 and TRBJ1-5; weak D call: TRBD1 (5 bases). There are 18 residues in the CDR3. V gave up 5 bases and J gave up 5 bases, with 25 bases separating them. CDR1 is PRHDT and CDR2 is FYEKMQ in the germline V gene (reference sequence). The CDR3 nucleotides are TGTGCCAGCAGCCTTTCGCGGGGGGGACGACTGAGGGATCAGCCCCAGCATTTT. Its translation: CASSLSRGGRLRDQPQHF.

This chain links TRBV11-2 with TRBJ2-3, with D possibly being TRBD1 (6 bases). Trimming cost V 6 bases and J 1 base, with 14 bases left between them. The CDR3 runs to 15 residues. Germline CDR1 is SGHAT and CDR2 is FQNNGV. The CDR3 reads CASRQPGQRTDTQYF. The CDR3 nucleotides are TGTGCCAGCAGACAACCGGGACAACGCACAGATACGCAGTATTTT.

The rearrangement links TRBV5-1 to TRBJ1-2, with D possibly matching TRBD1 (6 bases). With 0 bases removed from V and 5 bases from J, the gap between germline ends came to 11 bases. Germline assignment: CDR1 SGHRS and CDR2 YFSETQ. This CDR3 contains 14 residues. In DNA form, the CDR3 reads TGCGCCAGCAGCTTGGAACAGGGCCGATATGGCTACACCTTC. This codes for CASSLEQGRYGYTF. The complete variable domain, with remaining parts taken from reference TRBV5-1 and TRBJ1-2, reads KAGVTQTPRYLIKTRGQQVTLSCSPISGHRSVSWYQQTPGQGLQFLFEYFSETQRNKGNFPGRFSGRQFSNSRSEMNVSTLELGDSALYLCASSLEQGRYGYTFGSGTRLTVV.

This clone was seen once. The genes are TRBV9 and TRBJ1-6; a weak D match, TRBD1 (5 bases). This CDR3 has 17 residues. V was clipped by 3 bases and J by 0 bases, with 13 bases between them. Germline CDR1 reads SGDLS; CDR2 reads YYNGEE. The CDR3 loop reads CASSALDTSSYNSPLHF. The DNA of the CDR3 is TGTGCCAGCAGCGCGTTGGACACCAGCTCCTATAATTCACCCCTCCACTTT.

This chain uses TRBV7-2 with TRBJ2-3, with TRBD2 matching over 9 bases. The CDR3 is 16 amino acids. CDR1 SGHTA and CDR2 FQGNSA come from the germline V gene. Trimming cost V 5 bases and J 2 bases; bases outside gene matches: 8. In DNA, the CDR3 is TGTGCCAGCAGCCGAGCGGGGGGACCTACCACAGATACGCAGTATTTT. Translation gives CASSRAGGPTTDTQYF. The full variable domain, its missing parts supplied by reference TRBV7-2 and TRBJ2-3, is GAGVSQSPSNKVTEKGKDVELRCDPISGHTALYWYRQSLGQGLEFLIYFQGNSAPDKSGLPSDRFSAERTGGSVSTLTIQRTQQEDSAVYLCASSRAGGPTTDTQYFGPGTRLTVL.

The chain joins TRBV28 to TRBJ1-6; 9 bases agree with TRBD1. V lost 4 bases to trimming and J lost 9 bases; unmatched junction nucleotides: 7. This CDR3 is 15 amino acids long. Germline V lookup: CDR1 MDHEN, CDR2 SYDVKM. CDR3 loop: CASSSSQGATSPLHF. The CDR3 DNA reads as TGTGCCAGCAGTTCCTCACAGGGGGCAACTTCACCCCTCCACTTT.

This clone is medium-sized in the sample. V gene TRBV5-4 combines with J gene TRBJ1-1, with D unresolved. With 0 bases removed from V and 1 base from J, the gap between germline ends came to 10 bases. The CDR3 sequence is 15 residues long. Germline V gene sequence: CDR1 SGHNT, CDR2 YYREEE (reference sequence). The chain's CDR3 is CASSLGPGKNTEAFF. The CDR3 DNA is TGTGCCAGCAGCTTGGGCCCGGGGAAGAACACTGAAGCTTTCTTT.